The 3 T cell receptor beta chains listed next were all sequenced from one sample in a study of blood T cells in healthy people across ages. Using a J-beta primer mix together with a sample-barcoded 5' primer, a second PCR was run for about 6 to 11 cycles. Using its own MiXCR run on the 5' RACE reads, TCRdb lists one record per CDR3 protein. The table records roughly 2 million distinct CDR3 sequences, approximately 50% of them present only once. The specimen sequenced was blood. The receptors originated from a middle-aged woman in good health.

CDR3 region: CASRKETYEQYF. The CDR3 nucleotides are TGTGCCAGCAGGAAAGAAACCTACGAGCAGTACTTC. This chain connects TRBV6-2 or TRBV6-3 to TRBJ2-4; no definite D call. The DNA end favors TRBJ2-7, so the J call may be wrong. Germline assignment: CDR1 MNHEY and CDR2 SVGEGT. The CDR3 is 12 amino acids.

This clonotype turned up a few times. The CDR3 nucleotides read TGTGCCAGCAGTGATGTTGCGGGGGCGTACAATGAGCAGTTCTTC. This encodes CASSDVAGAYNEQFF. The chain is built from TRBV2 and TRBJ2-1, with D possibly being TRBD2 (7 bases). V was clipped by 3 bases and J by 4 bases, with 13 bases between them. CDR3 size: 15 residues. Germline V gene data show CDR1 as SNHLY and CDR2 as FYNNEI.

This clonotype turned up a few times. The gene calls are TRBV24-1 and TRBJ2-1; no firm D call. V gave up 6 bases and J gave up 3 bases, with 14 bases separating them. Germline CDR1 KGHDR, CDR2 SFDVKD. The CDR3 covers 15 residues. This chain's CDR3 is CATSPSKTLYNEQFF. The CDR3 coding sequence is TGTGCCACCAGTCCTTCCAAGACCCTCTACAATGAGCAGTTCTTC.